The clone carrying this T cell receptor beta chain was seen once. Its target is unknown. Together with a sample-barcoded 5' primer, a J-beta primer mix was included in a second PCR lasting 7 to 11 cycles. Carrying 12 random nucleotides, a template-switch adaptor labeled each individual cDNA molecule. Sequencing of every sample gave 3 million or more CDR3-containing paired-end reads. TCRdb ran MiXCR on the 5' RACE reads and lists one entry per CDR3 protein. The sample contains over 1,200,000 distinct CDR3 sequences, 45% to 70% of which appear only once. Ranging in age from about 6 to 90, the donors were healthy Caucasian individuals from Russia. The source of the sample is a study of blood T cells in healthy people across ages. Study-level findings and limits: Per million T cells, TCR beta diversity dropped roughly linearly as age increased.

Trimming at V came to 5 bases and at J to 7 bases, leaving 11 bases not matched to a gene. Per germline, CDR1 SEHNR and CDR2 FQNEAQ (reference sequence). The CDR3 spans 15 residues. The chain recombines TRBV7-9 with TRBJ2-1; 7 positions agree with TRBD2. Input material: blood. This TCR derives from a man in his late teens or twenties in good health. The CDR3: CASSRLSGNGNEQFF. The DNA for the CDR3 is TGTGCCAGCAGCCGACTAAGCGGGAACGGAAATGAGCAGTTCTTC.